Following are 16 T cell receptor beta chains from one sample sequenced in a study of cytomegalovirus exposure and HLA in healthy donors. Primers included in the PCR were 60 Vbeta and 13 Jbeta primers. Sequenced by immunoSEQ multiplex PCR; TCRdb stores in-frame clones only, minus some. Here the sample spans around 100,000 clones, 60% to 85% being singletons. Sample: PBMCs. All receptors come from a woman aged 18-29 years in good health and CMV-seropositive.

The gene calls are TRBV6-6 and TRBJ2-3; D ambiguous. V was shortened by 2 bases and J by 1 base, with 4 bases between the two germline ends. Germline V gene data show CDR1 as MNHNY and CDR2 as SVGAGI (reference sequence). This CDR3 has 13 amino acids. The CDR3 DNA reads as TGTGCCAGCAGTTACCGGGGCACAGATACGCAGTATTTT. This gives the protein CASSYRGTDTQYF.

V usage is TRBV2 and J usage is TRBJ2-1; 12 nucleotides match TRBD2. The CDR3 is 16 amino acids. CDR1 is SNHLY, CDR2 FYNNEI, per germline. The J segment lost 4 bases and the V segment lost 3 bases, leaving 4 bases of the junction unmatched. Here the CDR3 DNA reads TGTGCCAGCAGTGATAGACTAGCGGGGGTTTACAATGAGCAGTTCTTC. Protein product: CASSDRLAGVYNEQFF.

This chain connects TRBV5-6 to TRBJ2-1, with TRBD2 matching 7 bases. Unmatched junction bases numbered 3, after V lost 3 bases and J lost 6 bases. Germline CDR1 and CDR2: SGHDT and YYEEEE. The CDR3 totals 13 residues. The CDR3 nucleotides are TGTGCCAGCAGCTCGTGGGGGGGCAATGAGCAGTTCTTC. Encoded protein: CASSSWGGNEQFF.

This rearrangement joins TRBV9 to TRBJ2-2, with 7 bases that match TRBD1. The junction had 3 bases not matched to a gene; V was cut back by 4 bases and J by 0 bases. Germline V gene lookup returns CDR1 SGDLS and CDR2 YYNGEE. The CDR3 covers 15 residues. The CDR3 region is CASSTTGANTGELFF. CDR3 sequence (DNA): TGTGCCAGCAGCACAACAGGGGCGAACACCGGGGAGCTGTTTTTT.

The chain carries TRBV6-1 and TRBJ2-5, with TRBD1 matching over 10 bases. The J segment lost 5 bases and the V segment lost 4 bases, leaving 10 bases of the junction unmatched. The CDR3 sequence is 16 residues long. CDR1 is MNHNS, CDR2 SASEGT, per germline. CDR3 region: CASSAGTGEAWETQYF. The DNA of the CDR3 is TGTGCCAGCAGTGCCGGGACAGGGGAGGCCTGGGAGACCCAGTACTTC.

This clone was detected a few times. The chain couples TRBV5-1 to TRBJ1-1, with 7 bases identical to TRBD1. There are 16 residues in the CDR3. Trimming at V came to 4 bases and at J to 3 bases, leaving 12 bases not matched to a gene. Germline lookup yields CDR1 SGHRS and CDR2 YFSETQ. Here the CDR3 reads CASSHGVDRVDTEAFF. The CDR3 nucleotides are TGCGCCAGCAGCCATGGGGTCGACAGGGTTGACACTGAAGCTTTCTTT.

CDR3 nucleotide sequence: TGTGCCAGCAGTTTTACTGGGGGGGGTAGGAAGAGCTACACCTTC. This encodes CASSFTGGGRKSYTF. This chain connects TRBV6-5 to TRBJ1-2; tentatively, D is TRBD1 (5 bases). V lost 4 bases to trimming and J lost 9 bases, with 21 bases between them. Germline V CDR1 and CDR2: MNHEY, SVGAGI. The CDR3 runs 15 residues.

V usage is TRBV5-7 and J usage is TRBJ1-1; a possible D gene is TRBD1 (6 bases). TRBV5-7 is treated as an ORF (open reading frame) with a function not yet certain. Trimming took 0 bases from V and 0 from J, leaving 18 bases between them. CDR3 length: 18 residues. CDR3 region: CASSLGGQRDTLNTEAFF. The CDR3 nucleotides read TGTGCCAGCAGCTTGGGTGGCCAGAGGGACACTTTGAACACTGAAGCTTTCTTT.

The chain uses TRBV27 and TRBJ2-7, with TRBD2 as a possible D gene (5 bases). The germline CDR1 and CDR2 sequences are MNHEY and SMNVEV (reference sequence). V lost 4 bases to trimming and J lost 1 base, with 8 bases between them. The length of the CDR3 is 13 residues. CDR3 sequence: CASSSDWSYEQYF. The CDR3 coding sequence is TGTGCCAGCAGTTCGGACTGGTCCTACGAGCAGTACTTC.

The V call is TRBV10-1, the J call TRBJ2-7, with TRBD1 identical over 7 bases. The junction had 4 bases not matched to a gene; V was cut back by 3 bases and J by 2 bases. The CDR3 runs to 14 residues. Germline V CDR1 and CDR2: WNHNN, SYGVQD (reference sequence). CDR3 DNA sequence: TGCGCCAGCAGTGAAAGAGGGACAGCCTACGAGCAGTACTTC. It encodes CASSERGTAYEQYF.

This clone was detected once. The CDR3 here is CASSLAGGWETQYF. The DNA for the CDR3 is TGTGCCAGCAGTTTAGCGGGAGGATGGGAGACCCAGTACTTC. The chain recombines TRBV28 with TRBJ2-5, with TRBD2 matching 8 bases. This CDR3 is built from 14 residues. With 2 bases clipped from V and 5 bases from J, the junction kept 4 bases outside the gene matches. Per germline, CDR1 MDHEN and CDR2 SYDVKM.

The chain joins TRBV5-1 to TRBJ1-4; no definite D call. The V end lost 0 bases, the J end lost 3 bases, and 9 bases lay between the germline ends. The CDR3 length is 15 residues. CDR1 and CDR2 (germline): SGHRS, YFSETQ. The CDR3 loop is CASSLVGSPNEKLFF. For the CDR3, the DNA is TGCGCCAGCAGCTTGGTTGGCAGTCCTAATGAAAAACTGTTTTTT.

The gene calls are TRBV27 and TRBJ2-7; 7 bases agree with TRBD1. This CDR3 has 14 amino acids. Unmatched junction bases numbered 5, after V lost 6 bases and J lost 0 bases. The germline CDR1 and CDR2 sequences are MNHEY and SMNVEV (reference sequence). CDR3 protein: CASSYRGNSYEQYF. The CDR3 region has the DNA TGTGCCAGCAGCTACAGGGGAAACTCCTACGAGCAGTACTTC.

J is TRBJ1-1 and V is TRBV5-6; D unresolved. The CDR3 extends over 18 amino acids. The germline gives CDR1 SGHDT, CDR2 YYEEEE. V lost 0 bases to trimming and J lost 3 bases, with 21 bases between them. The CDR3 bases are TGTGCCAGCAGCTTGGATAGCCAGCGCTTAAACTTGGACACTGAAGCTTTCTTT. Encoded protein: CASSLDSQRLNLDTEAFF.

The chain couples TRBV27 to TRBJ1-6; a weak D match, TRBD1 (6 bases). The germline V gene has CDR1 MNHEY and CDR2 SMNVEV (reference sequence). This CDR3 has 12 residues. V was trimmed by 6 bases and J by 6 bases, leaving 6 bases between them. CDR3 nucleotides: TGTGCCAGCAGACAGGGTAATTCACCCCTCCACTTT. This codes for CASRQGNSPLHF.

This chain joins TRBV6-1 and TRBJ1-5; no definite D call. The CDR3 length is 13 residues. CDR1 is MNHNS and CDR2 is SASEGT in the germline V gene. V gave up 3 bases and J gave up 12 bases, with 15 bases separating them. CDR3 coding DNA: TGTGCCAGCAGTGAGATGACCGTCGGGGACCAGCATTTT. This sequence encodes CASSEMTVGDQHF.